This T cell receptor beta chain was sequenced for a study of shared clonotypes between healthy human individuals (dated by TCRdb to about 2020). In terms of the full investigation: Two women and three men aged 18 to 49 years were included in the cohort. For each donor, CD4 naive and CD4 memory were each given three plates, CD8 naive was given two plates, and CD8 memory was given one plate. To estimate repertoire size and how much clonotype sharing occurs between individuals, the study deeply sequenced the blood TCR repertoires of roughly 5 healthy adults. To increase sequencing depth and limit assay-specific biases, different laboratories used diverse techniques to prepare libraries and sequence TCR repertoires. Per donor, leukapheresis produced somewhere between about 0.94 and 9 billion PBMCs.

Overall results and qualifications from the work: Pairwise subsampling indicated that sequencing depth was expected to affect the degree of clonotype sharing among donors. Even with the large sequencing depth, rarefaction of the sorted-subset datasets indicated that sequencing was incomplete. Because the study included a small number of donors, the genetic and exposure-history diversity represented was limited. Only blood was sampled, and tissue TCR repertoires likely differ from those in blood. Clonotypes shared by all four sorted-subset donors showed higher generation probabilities than non-shared clonotypes. Estimated clonotype richness was generally larger for naive than for memory subsets. When a few donors were compared, the shared fraction of clonotypes was around 5.1% for naive CD4, less than 4% for naive CD8, more than 2% for memory CD4, and 0.4% for memory CD8.

Using the deep immunoSEQ assay, TCR CDR3 regions were amplified from genomic DNA by multiplex PCR. Extracted genomic DNA from each cell subset was spread evenly across all wells of several immunoSEQ 96-well plates, with each plate serving as a replicate. For sorted subsets, roughly 0.2 ug genomic DNA, equal to tens of thousands of T cell genomes, was loaded into each replicate PCR. The purified libraries were quantified using a Qubit 3.0 fluorometer, sized with a Bioanalyzer 2100, and then quantified again using the KAPA Library Quantification kit. Every immunoSEQ 96-well plate was sequenced on a separate single-read 150-cycle Illumina NextSeq 550 flow cell. Turning to the authors' computational methods: Because the immunoSEQ output held only junctional sequences and lacked quality scores, the filtering could not match the filtering applied to full-length reads. Sequences were annotated with PyIR, a Python wrapper for IgBLAST v1.9, and V/J genes and CDR3 were assigned using IMGT germline references. Reads were filtered out if the reads had weak V/J assignments (E-value above 1e-6), no CDR3, stop codons, out-of-frame junctions, or ambiguous translated residues. A V3J clonotype was defined by an identical inferred V gene, J gene, and CDR3 amino acid sequence. The percentage overlap between two repertoires was calculated by dividing the number of shared unique clonotypes by the size of the smaller repertoire. RTK rarefaction, the Chao1 estimator, and Recon v2.1 estimates of unobserved clonotypes were used to assess repertoire richness. OLGA was used to compute generation probabilities for all TCRbeta clonotypes that the gDNA method yielded from a few donors. As stored in TCRdb, this immuneACCESS dataset retains in-frame rearrangements with V and J assigned. A fraction of the clones does not appear; measured against another copy, unresolved V genes explain less than half of the discrepancy, and the remainder lacks a known reason. D and trimming come from the DNA, and the V and J calls and clone size come from that table. The sample includes under 600,000 clones, with roughly 97% observed a single time. The ten largest make up about 0.057% of the sample.

About this clone: Its antigen remains unidentified. Base qualities are not provided; no much larger clone lies one nucleotide away.

Trimmed from V: 4 bases; trimmed from J: 2 bases; junction bases lacking a gene match: 11. As encoded in the germline V gene, CDR1 is SGHRS while CDR2 is YFSETQ. Its CDR3 holds 16 amino acids, cysteine through phenylalanine. This entry keeps only the CDR3 DNA: 48 bases, framed from base 1. Healthy HIV-negative adults with no recently reported acute infections or vaccinations were included as donors. All donors were Caucasian adults living in Nashville, Tennessee, USA. CD4+ T cells were enriched by magnetic negative selection, after which naive cells were positively selected on CD45RA and the negative fraction was taken as the memory subset. Blood was obtained by leukapheresis, after which PBMCs were separated by Ficoll-Histopaque density gradient centrifugation and cryopreserved in liquid nitrogen vapor phase. Analytical flow cytometry was used to check the purity and quantity of each magnetically sorted T cell population. Genomic DNA was isolated from every sorted fraction and measured by UV absorbance on a Nanodrop 2000c.

The chain employs TRBV5-1 and TRBJ2-7; TRBD1 matches 8 bases in the middle. Input material: naive CD4+ T cells sorted from blood. Interpreted using the paper, the cell subset or site label stands for: CD45RA+ positively selected. This receptor was identified in a woman aged 30 to 39 in good health. The bases read TGCGCCAGCAGCGGTTCGAAGGGGGACAGGCCCTACGAGCAGTACTTC. It is translated as CASSGSKGDRPYEQYF.